This TCR beta chain originates from a study of shared clonotypes between healthy human individuals. Whole-study results and caveats: An expected dependence of interdonor clonotype sharing on sequencing depth was noted.

The donors, healthy adults who were HIV-negative, had experienced no recent acute infections or vaccinations. The ends were cut back, 5 bases at V and 9 bases at J, with 23 bases in the middle. The CDR3 totals 15 residues. The germline CDR1 and CDR2 sequences are SGHAT and FQDESV (reference sequence). Genomic DNA of each subset was evenly split across several immunoSEQ plates. Original data processing: Owing to the provision of junction-only sequences devoid of quality scores by immunoSEQ, filtering differed. Method: immunoSEQ multiplex PCR; TCRdb's copy keeps in-frame clones and lacks some. D and trimming were read from the DNA, whereas the V and J calls and clone size are those reported in that table. The sample shows 1.6 million or so clones, approximately 96% of them seen only once. Worth noting for this clone: The target antigen is unknown.

This sequence joins TRBV11-1 and TRBJ2-7, with D unresolved. The sample was naive CD4+ T cells sorted from blood. The sample's subset: CD45RA+ positively selected. This TCR came from a young man in good health. As DNA, the CDR3 is TGTGCCAGCAGCCTCCCAGCTATGCCTCATTATGTGCAGTACTTC. Its protein product is CASSLPAMPHYVQYF.